The 18 T cell receptor beta chains listed next were all sequenced from one sample in a study of blood T cells in healthy people across ages. Primed by a sample-barcoded 5' primer and a J-beta primer mix, a second PCR proceeded for roughly 6 to 12 cycles. TCRdb analysed the 5' RACE reads with MiXCR anew, one entry per CDR3 protein. Among fewer than 800,000 distinct CDR3 sequences listed, around 49% were seen once. The sequenced material came from blood. The receptor set was obtained from a woman aged 55-70 years in good health.

V gene TRBV4-2 combines with J gene TRBJ2-1; the match to TRBD1 covers 11 bases. V was pared by 0 bases and J by 6 bases, with 10 bases of the junction left unmatched. This CDR3 is built from 18 residues. The V gene's germline CDR1 is LGHNA and CDR2 YNFKEQ. The CDR3 sequence: CASSQDTGTGGMVNEQFF. The CDR3 region has the DNA TGTGCCAGCAGCCAAGATACGGGGACAGGGGGTATGGTCAATGAGCAGTTCTTC.

This chain uses TRBV6-2 or TRBV6-3 with TRBJ2-5, with TRBD1 matching 8 bases. Germline CDR1 and CDR2: MNHEY and SVGEGT. The CDR3 contains 15 residues. Losses at the gene ends were 4 bases for V and 2 bases for J; bases not matched to a gene: 6. For the CDR3, the DNA is TGTGCCAGCAGTTCGACAGGGACAGGACAAGAGACCCAGTACTTC. This sequence encodes CASSSTGTGQETQYF.

The chain's CDR3 is CASRVSGMGYEQYF. CDR3 nucleotide sequence: TGTGCCAGCAGAGTGAGCGGGATGGGCTACGAGCAGTACTTC. The chain couples TRBV7-8 to TRBJ2-7; 7 positions match TRBD2. The CDR3 spans 14 residues. J was trimmed by 3 bases and V by 6 bases; bases with no gene match: 8. Germline assignment: CDR1 SGHVS and CDR2 FQNEAQ.

This clonotype was observed at least ten times. The chain has TRBV7-8 and TRBJ2-7, with 12 bases that match TRBD2. V lost 7 bases to trimming and J lost 4 bases; unmatched junction nucleotides: 8. CDR3 length equals 15 residues. Germline assignment: CDR1 SGHVS and CDR2 FQNEAQ. The CDR3 nucleotides are TGTGCCAGCACCCTTTGGACTAGCGGGGCTTACGAGCAGTACTTC. This sequence encodes CASTLWTSGAYEQYF.

For the CDR3, the DNA is TGTGCCTGGAGTGTATGGCACACCGGGGAGCTGTTTTTT. Its protein product is CAWSVWHTGELFF. V is TRBV30 and J is TRBJ2-2; no clear D. The V gene's germline CDR1 is GTSNPN and CDR2 SVGIG (reference sequence). The CDR3 is 13 amino acids. The ends were cut back, 0 bases at V and 3 bases at J, with 5 bases in the middle.

This clonotype was picked up a small number of times. The rearrangement uses TRBV6-2 or TRBV6-3 and TRBJ2-7; the D gene is possibly TRBD1 (5 bases). V was pared by 7 bases and J by 2 bases, with 9 bases between. The germline V gene has CDR1 MNHEY and CDR2 SVGEGT. The CDR3 is made up of 12 amino acids. This CDR3 is CASKDSPYEQYF. CDR3 nucleotide sequence: TGTGCCAGCAAAGACAGCCCCTACGAGCAGTACTTC.

Only a few counts were recorded for this clonotype. The gene calls are TRBV5-1 and TRBJ2-1, with TRBD2 identical over 7 bases. V shed 0 bases, J shed 6 bases, and the junction held 6 bases outside the gene matches. This CDR3 spans 15 amino acids. Germline V gene lookup returns CDR1 SGHRS and CDR2 YFSETQ. CDR3 protein: CASSLALRESNEQFF. Written as DNA, the CDR3 is TGCGCCAGCAGCTTGGCCCTGCGGGAGAGCAATGAGCAGTTCTTC.

The chain couples TRBV9 to TRBJ2-1, with 14 positions matching TRBD2. CDR3 length: 20 amino acids. J was trimmed by 0 bases and V by 4 bases; bases with no gene match: 12. The germline gives CDR1 SGDLS, CDR2 YYNGEE. In DNA form, the CDR3 reads TGTGCCAGCAGCCCACGAGGGACTAGCGGGGGCGTCAGCTCCTACAATGAGCAGTTCTTC. Amino acid sequence: CASSPRGTSGGVSSYNEQFF.

In this sample, this clonotype turned up a few times. V usage is TRBV9 and J usage is TRBJ2-7; a possible D gene is TRBD1 (5 bases). CDR3 size: 15 residues. V was trimmed by 0 bases and J by 3 bases, leaving 13 bases between them. Germline CDR1 SGDLS, CDR2 YYNGEE. The CDR3 is CASSVGQGSIYEQYF. The DNA of the CDR3 is TGTGCCAGCAGCGTAGGGCAGGGTTCCATCTACGAGCAGTACTTC.

The chain uses TRBV9 and TRBJ2-3; 9 nucleotides agree with TRBD2. V lost 5 bases and J lost 4; bases outside the gene matches: 5. Germline lookup yields CDR1 SGDLS and CDR2 YYNGEE. This CDR3 comprises 14 residues. CDR3 amino acids: CASRGGGRADTQYF. The CDR3 nucleotides read TGTGCCAGCAGGGGCGGCGGGAGGGCAGATACGCAGTATTTT.

The chain uses TRBV29-1 and TRBJ2-3, with 8 bases lining up with TRBD2. The CDR3 has 12 amino acids. CDR1 and CDR2 (germline): SQVTM, ANQGSEA. V lost 7 bases and J lost 3; bases outside the gene matches: 3. The CDR3 loop reads CSAGGVTDTQYF. The DNA for the CDR3 is TGCAGCGCGGGGGGGGTTACAGATACGCAGTATTTT.

This clonotype was observed a handful of times. The rearrangement links TRBV5-1 to TRBJ2-3; D not resolved. CDR1 SGHRS and CDR2 YFSETQ come from the germline V gene. CDR3 length equals 14 residues. With 4 bases removed from V and 1 base from J, the gap between germline ends came to 10 bases. The CDR3 here is CASSTGHRTDTQYF. CDR3 DNA sequence: TGCGCCAGCAGCACGGGTCACCGCACAGATACGCAGTATTTT.

J is TRBJ2-4 and V is TRBV7-2; TRBD2 matches 10 bases. Germline-derived CDR1 and CDR2 are SGHTA and FQGNSA. The CDR3 runs 17 residues. The V and J ends lost 4 bases and 0 bases, in that order; junction bases with no gene match: 6. The CDR3 spells CASSSLAGAIAKNIQYF. In DNA, the CDR3 is TGTGCCAGCAGCTCCCTAGCGGGGGCGATAGCCAAAAACATTCAGTACTTC.

V gene TRBV27 combines with J gene TRBJ2-7; the D gene is possibly TRBD2 (5 bases). The CDR3 spans 14 residues. The V end lost 4 bases, the J end lost 5 bases, and 15 bases lay between the germline ends. The V gene's germline CDR1 is MNHEY and CDR2 SMNVEV (reference sequence). As DNA, the CDR3 is TGTGCCAGCAGTTCTGCCTCCGGGCGGGACGAGCAGTACTTC. This sequence encodes CASSSASGRDEQYF.

Worth noting for this clonotype: A junction end diverges from the germline sequence, so it may reflect a read error. The J gene is TRBJ1-6, the V gene TRBV6-5; D ambiguous. CDR1 is MNHEY, CDR2 SVGAGI, per germline. The CDR3 covers 15 residues. The DNA of the CDR3 is TGTGCCAGCAGACCCACGACCATCGGGGATTCACCCCCCCACTTT. As protein: CASRPTTIGDSPPHF.

The chain has TRBV7-2 and TRBJ2-7; 7 positions agree with TRBD1. There are 16 residues in the CDR3. In germline, CDR1 is SGHTA, CDR2 FQGNSA. J was trimmed by 7 bases and V by 1 base; bases with no gene match: 13. As DNA, the CDR3 is TGTGCCAGCAGCTTAGAGGCGGTAAAGGGGGCGCTTGAGCAGTACTTC. Translating gives CASSLEAVKGALEQYF.

This clonotype was observed a few times. The V and J genes are TRBV2 and TRBJ2-1, with D possibly TRBD2 on 6 matching bases. The germline gives CDR1 SNHLY, CDR2 FYNNEI. V was shortened by 4 bases and J by 0 bases, with 10 bases between the two germline ends. The CDR3 runs to 15 residues. CDR3 DNA sequence: TGTGCCAGCAGTGTGCGGGGAAGCTCCTACAATGAGCAGTTCTTC. The encoded protein is CASSVRGSSYNEQFF.

This clonotype was observed a handful of times. The chain has TRBV7-2 and TRBJ2-7, with D unresolved. The ends were cut back, 5 bases at V and 3 bases at J, with 11 bases in the middle. CDR1 and CDR2 from the germline V gene are SGHTA and FQGNSA. There are 13 residues in the CDR3. The CDR3 here is CASSPPADYEQYF. DNA of the CDR3: TGTGCCAGCAGCCCCCCGGCGGACTACGAGCAGTACTTC.